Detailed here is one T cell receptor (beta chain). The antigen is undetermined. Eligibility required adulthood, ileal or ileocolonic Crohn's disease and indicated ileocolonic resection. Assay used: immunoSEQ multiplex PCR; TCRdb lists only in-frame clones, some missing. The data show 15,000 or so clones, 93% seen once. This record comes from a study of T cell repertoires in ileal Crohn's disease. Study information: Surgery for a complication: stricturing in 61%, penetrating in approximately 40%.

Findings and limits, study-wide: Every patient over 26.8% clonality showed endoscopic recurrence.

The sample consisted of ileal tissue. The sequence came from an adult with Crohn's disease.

This chain's CDR3 is CASSPAENPYEQYF. CDR3 DNA: TGTGCCAGCAGCCCAGCGGAGAACCCCTACGAGCAGTACTTC. This rearrangement joins TRBV7-9 to TRBJ2-7, with D perhaps TRBD2 (5 bases). The CDR3 is 14 residues long. Germline CDR1 reads SEHNR; CDR2 reads FQNEAQ (reference sequence). V was clipped by 5 bases and J by 2 bases, with 13 bases between them.